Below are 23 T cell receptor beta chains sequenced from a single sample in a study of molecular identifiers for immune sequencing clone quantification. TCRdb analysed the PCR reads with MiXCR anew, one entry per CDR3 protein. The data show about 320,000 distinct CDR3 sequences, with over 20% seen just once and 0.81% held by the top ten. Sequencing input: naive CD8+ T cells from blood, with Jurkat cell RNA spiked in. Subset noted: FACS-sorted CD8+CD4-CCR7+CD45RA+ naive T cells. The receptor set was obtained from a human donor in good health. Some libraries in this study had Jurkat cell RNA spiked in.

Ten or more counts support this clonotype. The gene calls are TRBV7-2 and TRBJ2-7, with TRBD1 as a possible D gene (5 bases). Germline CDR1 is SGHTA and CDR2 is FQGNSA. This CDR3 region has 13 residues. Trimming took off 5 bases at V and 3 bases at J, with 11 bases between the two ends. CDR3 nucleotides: TGTGCCAGCAGCATGTTCCAGGGCTACGAGCAGTACTTC. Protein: CASSMFQGYEQYF.

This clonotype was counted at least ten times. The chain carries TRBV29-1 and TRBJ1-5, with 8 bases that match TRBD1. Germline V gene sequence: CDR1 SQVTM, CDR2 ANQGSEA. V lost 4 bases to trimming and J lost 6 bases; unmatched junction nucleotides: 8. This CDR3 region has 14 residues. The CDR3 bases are TGCAGCGTTGGAATCGGACAGGGAGTTCAGCCCCAGCATTTT. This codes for CSVGIGQGVQPQHF. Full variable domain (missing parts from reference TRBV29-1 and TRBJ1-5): SAVISQKPSRDICQRGTSLTIQCQVDSQVTMMFWYRQQPGQSLTLIATANQGSEATYESGFVIDKFPISRPNLTFSTLTVSNMSPEDSSIYLCSVGIGQGVQPQHFGDGTRLSIL.

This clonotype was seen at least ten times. CDR3: CASSQDSGTTYEQYF. CDR3 coding DNA: TGCGCCAGCAGCCAAGACTCAGGGACTACCTACGAGCAGTACTTC. V and J are TRBV4-1 and TRBJ2-7; TRBD2 matches at 7 bases. Unmatched junction bases numbered 4, after V lost 0 bases and J lost 2 bases. The CDR3 length is 15 residues. The germline V gene encodes CDR1 MGHRA and CDR2 YSYEKL.

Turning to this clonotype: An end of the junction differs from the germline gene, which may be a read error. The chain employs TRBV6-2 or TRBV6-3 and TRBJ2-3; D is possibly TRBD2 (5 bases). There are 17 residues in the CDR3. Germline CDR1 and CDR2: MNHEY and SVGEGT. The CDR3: CAGSLLGNRGGTDTQYF. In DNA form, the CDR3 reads TGTGCCGGCAGCCTATTGGGCAACCGGGGAGGCACAGATACGCAGTATTTT.

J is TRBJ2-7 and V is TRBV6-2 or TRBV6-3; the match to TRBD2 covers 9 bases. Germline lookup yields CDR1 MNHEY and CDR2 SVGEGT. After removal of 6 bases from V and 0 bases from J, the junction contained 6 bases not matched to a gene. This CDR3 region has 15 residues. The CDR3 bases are TGTGCCAGCAGCGGGACTAGCATTCGCTCCTACGAGCAGTACTTC. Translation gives CASSGTSIRSYEQYF.

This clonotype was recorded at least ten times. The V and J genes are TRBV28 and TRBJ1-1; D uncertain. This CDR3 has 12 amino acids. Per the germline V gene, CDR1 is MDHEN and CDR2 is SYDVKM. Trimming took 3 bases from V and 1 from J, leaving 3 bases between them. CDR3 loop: CASSFRNTEAFF. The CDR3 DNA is TGTGCCAGCAGTTTCCGGAACACTGAAGCTTTCTTT.

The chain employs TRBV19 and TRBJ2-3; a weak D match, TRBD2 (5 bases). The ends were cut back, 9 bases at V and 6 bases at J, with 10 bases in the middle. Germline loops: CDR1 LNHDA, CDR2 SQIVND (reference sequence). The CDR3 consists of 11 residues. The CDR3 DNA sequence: TGTGCCAGCTGGCGAGGGGATACGCAGTATTTT. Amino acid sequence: CASWRGDTQYF.

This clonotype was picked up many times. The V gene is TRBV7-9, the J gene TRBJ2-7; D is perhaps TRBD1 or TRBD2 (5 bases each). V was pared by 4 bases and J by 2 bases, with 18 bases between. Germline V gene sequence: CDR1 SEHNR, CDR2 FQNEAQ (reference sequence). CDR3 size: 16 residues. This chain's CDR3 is CASSSPAGTNPYEQYF. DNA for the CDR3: TGTGCCAGCAGCTCACCGGCAGGGACCAACCCCTACGAGCAGTACTTC.

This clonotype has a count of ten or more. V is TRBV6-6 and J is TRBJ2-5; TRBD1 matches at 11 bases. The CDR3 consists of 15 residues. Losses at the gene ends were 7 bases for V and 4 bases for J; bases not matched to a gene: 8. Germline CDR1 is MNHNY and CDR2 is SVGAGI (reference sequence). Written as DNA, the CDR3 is TGTGCCAGCATTCCAACAGGACAGGGGGCAGAGACCCAGTACTTC. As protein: CASIPTGQGAETQYF.

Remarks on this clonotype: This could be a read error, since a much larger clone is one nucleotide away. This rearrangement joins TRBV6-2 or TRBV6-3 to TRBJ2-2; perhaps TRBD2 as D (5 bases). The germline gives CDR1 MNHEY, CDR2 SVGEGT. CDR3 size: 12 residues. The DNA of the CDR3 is TGTGCCAGCAGTTACGTCCCCGGGGAGCTGCTTTTT. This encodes CASSYVPGELLF.

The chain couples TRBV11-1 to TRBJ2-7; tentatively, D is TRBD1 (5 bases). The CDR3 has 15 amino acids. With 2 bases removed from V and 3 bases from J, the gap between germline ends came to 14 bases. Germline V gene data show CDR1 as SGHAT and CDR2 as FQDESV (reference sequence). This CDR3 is CASSLYSGQYYEQYF. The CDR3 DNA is TGTGCCAGCAGCTTATACTCCGGACAATACTACGAGCAGTACTTC.

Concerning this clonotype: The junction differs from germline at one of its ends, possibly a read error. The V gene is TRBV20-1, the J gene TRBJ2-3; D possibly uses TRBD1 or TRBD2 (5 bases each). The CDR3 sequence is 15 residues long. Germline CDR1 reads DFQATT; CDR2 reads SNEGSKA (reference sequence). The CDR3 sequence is CGARDIRGGTDTQYF. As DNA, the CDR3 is TGCGGTGCTAGAGATATAAGGGGAGGCACAGATACGCAGTATTTT.

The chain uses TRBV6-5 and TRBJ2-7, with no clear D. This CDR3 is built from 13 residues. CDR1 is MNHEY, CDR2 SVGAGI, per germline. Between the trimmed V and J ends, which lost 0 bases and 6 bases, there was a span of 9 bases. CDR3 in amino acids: CASSYSARTEQYF. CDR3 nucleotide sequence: TGTGCCAGCAGTTACTCAGCGCGTACCGAGCAGTACTTC.

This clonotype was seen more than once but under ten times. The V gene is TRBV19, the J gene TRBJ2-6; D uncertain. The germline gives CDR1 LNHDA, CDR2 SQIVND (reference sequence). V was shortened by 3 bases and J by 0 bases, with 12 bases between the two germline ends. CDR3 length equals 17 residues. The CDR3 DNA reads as TGTGCCAGTAGTATCGAATCAGTGAGCTCTGGGGCCAACGTCCTGACTTTC. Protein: CASSIESVSSGANVLTF.

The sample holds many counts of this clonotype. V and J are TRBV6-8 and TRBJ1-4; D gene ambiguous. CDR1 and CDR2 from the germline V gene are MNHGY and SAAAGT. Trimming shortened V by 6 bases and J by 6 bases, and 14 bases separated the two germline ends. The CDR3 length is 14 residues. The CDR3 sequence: CASRQNPGDEKLFF. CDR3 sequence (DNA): TGTGCCAGCAGACAAAACCCCGGCGATGAAAAACTGTTTTTT.

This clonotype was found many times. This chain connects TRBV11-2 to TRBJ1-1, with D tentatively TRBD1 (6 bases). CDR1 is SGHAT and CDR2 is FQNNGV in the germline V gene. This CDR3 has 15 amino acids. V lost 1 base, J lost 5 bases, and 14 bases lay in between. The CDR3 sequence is CASSLGGGGWTEAFF. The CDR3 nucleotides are TGTGCCAGCAGCTTAGGAGGGGGAGGGTGGACTGAAGCTTTCTTT. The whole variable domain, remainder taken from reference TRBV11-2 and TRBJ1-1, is EAGVAQSPRYKIIEKRQSVAFWCNPISGHATLYWYQQILGQGPKLLIQFQNNGVVDDSQLPKDRFSAERLKGVDSTLKIQPAKLEDSAVYLCASSLGGGGWTEAFFGQGTRLTVV.

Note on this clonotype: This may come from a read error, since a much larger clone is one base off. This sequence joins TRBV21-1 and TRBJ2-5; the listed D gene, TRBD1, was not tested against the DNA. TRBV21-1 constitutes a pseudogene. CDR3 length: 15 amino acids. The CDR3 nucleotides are TGTGCCAGCAGCGGGCGGGGACAGCCCCAAGGGACCCAGTACTTC. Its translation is CASSGRGQPQGTQYF.

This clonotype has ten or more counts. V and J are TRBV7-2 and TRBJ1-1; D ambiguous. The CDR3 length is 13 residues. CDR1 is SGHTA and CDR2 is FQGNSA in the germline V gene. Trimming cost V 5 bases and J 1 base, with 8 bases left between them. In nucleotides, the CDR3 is TGTGCCAGCAGCCCACTGGGGAACACTGAAGCTTTCTTT. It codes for CASSPLGNTEAFF.

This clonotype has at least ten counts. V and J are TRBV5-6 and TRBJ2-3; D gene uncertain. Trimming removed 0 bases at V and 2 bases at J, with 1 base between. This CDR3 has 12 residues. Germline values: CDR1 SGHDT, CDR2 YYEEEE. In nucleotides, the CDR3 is TGTGCCAGCAGCTTGGTCACAGATACGCAGTATTTT. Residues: CASSLVTDTQYF.

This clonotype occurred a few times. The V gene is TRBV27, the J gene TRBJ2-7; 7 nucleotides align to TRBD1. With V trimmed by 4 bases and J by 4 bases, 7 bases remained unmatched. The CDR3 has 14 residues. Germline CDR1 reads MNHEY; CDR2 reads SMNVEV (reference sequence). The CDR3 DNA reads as TGTGCCAGCAGTTCGGCAGGGGGTCGGTACGAGCAGTACTTC. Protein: CASSSAGGRYEQYF.

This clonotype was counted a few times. The CDR3 region is CATSDPFSGGTTDTQYF. In nucleotides, the CDR3 is TGTGCCACCAGTGATCCCTTTAGCGGGGGGACTACAGATACGCAGTATTTT. V usage is TRBV24-1 and J usage is TRBJ2-3; 10 bases align to TRBD2. The J segment lost 3 bases and the V segment lost 3 bases, leaving 8 bases of the junction unmatched. The CDR3 runs 17 residues. The germline V gene has CDR1 KGHDR and CDR2 SFDVKD.

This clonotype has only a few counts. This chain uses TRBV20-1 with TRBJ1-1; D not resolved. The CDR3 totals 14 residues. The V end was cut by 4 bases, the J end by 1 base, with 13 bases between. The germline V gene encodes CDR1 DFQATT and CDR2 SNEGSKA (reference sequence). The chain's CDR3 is CSATLRTENTEAFF. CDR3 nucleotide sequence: TGCAGTGCTACCCTTAGGACCGAGAACACTGAAGCTTTCTTT.

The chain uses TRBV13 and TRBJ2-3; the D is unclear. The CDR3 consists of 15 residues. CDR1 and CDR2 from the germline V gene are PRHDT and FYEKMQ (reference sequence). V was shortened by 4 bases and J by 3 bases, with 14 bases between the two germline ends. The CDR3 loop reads CASSSGPSGTDTQYF. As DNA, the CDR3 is TGTGCCAGCAGCTCGGGCCCCTCCGGGACAGATACGCAGTATTTT.